These 21 T cell receptor beta chains were all obtained from the same sample, sequenced in a study of identical twins. From the 5' RACE reads, TCRdb called clonotypes with MiXCR, one entry per CDR3 protein. The sample consists of 550,000 to 700,000 distinct CDR3 sequences, approximately 10% of them appearing once. The sample was also linked to a second study, of yellow fever vaccine responses in identical twins.

Sequenced sample: PBMCs. The receptors stem from a woman aged 18-29 years in good health.

This clonotype was counted at least ten times. The rearrangement links TRBV7-3 to TRBJ2-1; TRBD2 agrees at 9 bases. Per germline, CDR1 SGHTA and CDR2 FQGTGA. CDR3 length equals 13 residues. V lost 5 bases, J lost 9 bases, and 5 bases stayed unmatched. CDR3 coding DNA: TGTGCCAGCAGCATAAATAGCGGGAGTGAGCAGTTCTTC. Protein: CASSINSGSEQFF.

In its sample, this clonotype was seen a few times. The chain carries TRBV12-3 or TRBV12-4 and TRBJ2-1, with D uncertain. The CDR3 is 15 residues long. Between the trimmed V and J ends, which lost 3 bases and 4 bases, there was a span of 13 bases. The CDR3 protein is CASSFGRPKYNEQFF. CDR3 DNA: TGTGCCAGCAGTTTTGGCCGCCCGAAATACAATGAGCAGTTCTTC.

This clonotype came up many times. Germline and junction disagree at one end, which may indicate a read error. The chain combines TRBV5-1 with TRBJ2-3; unclear D gene. The CDR3 runs to 16 residues. In germline, CDR1 is SGHRS, CDR2 YFSETQ. For the CDR3, the DNA is TGTGCCAGCAGCTTGGCCGGGTCGGGTAGCACAGATACGCAGTATTTT. Protein product: CASSLAGSGSTDTQYF.

This chain joins TRBV4-1 and TRBJ2-7; D is unresolved. Germline CDR1 reads MGHRA; CDR2 reads YSYEKL. Trimming stripped 4 bases from V and 0 bases from J, with 13 bases between. The CDR3 is 15 residues long. CDR3 coding DNA: TGCGCCAGCAGCCTTCTGGGTACCAGCTCCTACGAGCAGTACTTC. This encodes CASSLLGTSSYEQYF.

This sequence joins TRBV9 and TRBJ2-2; D call uncertain. The CDR3 extends over 14 amino acids. CDR1 is SGDLS, CDR2 YYNGEE, per germline. The ends were cut back, 4 bases at V and 9 bases at J, with 16 bases in the middle. The CDR3 DNA reads TGTGCCAGCAGCTTAGGTGACCGAAACAGGGAGCTGTTTTTT. Translated, it gives CASSLGDRNRELFF. Filled out from reference TRBV9 and TRBJ2-2, the complete variable domain reads DSGVTQTPKHLITATGQRVTLRCSPRSGDLSVYWYQQSLDQGLQFLIQYYNGEERAKGNILERFSAQQFPDLHSELNLSSLELGDSALYFCASSLGDRNRELFFGEGSRLTVL.

This clonotype appeared many times. This chain connects TRBV5-1 to TRBJ2-7; D unclear. The germline CDR1 and CDR2 sequences are SGHRS and YFSETQ. V gave up 4 bases and J gave up 1 base, with 12 bases separating them. The CDR3 totals 14 residues. The CDR3 coding sequence is TGCGCCAGCAGCGCAGACGGGTCATCCTACGAGCAGTACTTC. Protein: CASSADGSSYEQYF.

This clonotype occurred many times. The chain uses TRBV18 and TRBJ2-7; no reliable D call. The V and J ends lost 1 base and 0 bases respectively, with 4 bases between them. Germline V lookup: CDR1 KGHSH, CDR2 LQKENI. CDR3 length: 13 amino acids. CDR3 amino acids: CASSPLSSYEQYF. For the CDR3, the DNA is TGTGCCAGCTCACCACTCAGCTCCTACGAGCAGTACTTC.

The J gene is TRBJ1-2, the V gene TRBV6-1; 8 bases line up with TRBD1. This CDR3 has 14 residues. Trimming took 6 bases from V and 1 from J; bases not matched to a gene: 4. Germline assignment: CDR1 MNHNS and CDR2 SASEGT. CDR3 in DNA: TGTGCCAGCAGCCGCGGACAGGGTAACTATGGCTACACCTTC. Translation gives CASSRGQGNYGYTF.

Only a few counts were recorded for this clonotype. The chain joins TRBV29-1 to TRBJ2-5, with D hard to call. The CDR3 sequence is 12 residues long. V shed 1 base and J shed 3 bases, with 6 bases lying between them. Germline-derived CDR1 and CDR2 are SQVTM and ANQGSEA. CDR3 in DNA: TGCAGCGTTGAAGGAACAGAAGAGACCCAGTACTTC. Amino acid sequence: CSVEGTEETQYF.

This clonotype was counted at least ten times. The chain is built from TRBV28 and TRBJ2-1; 7 positions agree with TRBD2. The CDR3 consists of 16 residues. Germline V gene lookup returns CDR1 MDHEN and CDR2 SYDVKM. V lost 4 bases to trimming and J lost 9 bases; unmatched junction nucleotides: 15. The CDR3 reads CASSSYSGQTPTEQFF. The CDR3 region has the DNA TGTGCCAGCAGTTCGTATAGCGGGCAAACGCCGACTGAGCAGTTCTTC. The full variable domain, its missing parts supplied by reference TRBV28 and TRBJ2-1, is DVKVTQSSRYLVKRTGEKVFLECVQDMDHENMFWYRQDPGLGLRLIYFSYDVKMKEKGDIPEGYSVSREKKERFSLILESASTNQTSMYLCASSSYSGQTPTEQFFGPGTRLTVL.

The chain links TRBV21-1 to TRBJ2-5; the table's D call TRBD2 went unverified against the DNA. TRBV21-1 is assigned pseudogene status. CDR3 length: 15 residues. CDR3 DNA sequence: TGTGCCAGCAGCAAAGTAAGGGCCTCGAGAAAGACCCAGTACTTC. Translating it yields CASSKVRASRKTQYF.

This clonotype showed up many times. The gene calls are TRBV5-1 and TRBJ1-1; 9 bases line up with TRBD1. Trimming took 4 bases from V and 3 from J; bases not matched to a gene: 7. Germline lookup yields CDR1 SGHRS and CDR2 YFSETQ. This CDR3 spans 15 amino acids. CDR3 nucleotide sequence: TGCGCCAGCAGCGCGGGACAGGGAGACCACACTGAAGCTTTCTTT. Translation: CASSAGQGDHTEAFF.

The V and J genes are TRBV12-3 or TRBV12-4 and TRBJ1-6, with 9 bases matching TRBD1. Trimming at V came to 6 bases and at J to 11 bases, leaving 8 bases not matched to a gene. This CDR3 is 14 amino acids long. The CDR3 DNA follows: TGTGCCAGCAGCCGCGGGACAGGGTTACCACCCCTCCACTTT. The encoded protein is CASSRGTGLPPLHF.

This clonotype has a count of ten or more. The chain links TRBV12-3 or TRBV12-4 to TRBJ1-1; no definite D call. CDR3 length: 15 amino acids. V was trimmed by 5 bases and J by 11 bases, leaving 24 bases between them. CDR3 amino acids: CASSPTGPISMGAFF. The CDR3 nucleotides are TGTGCCAGCAGTCCTACCGGACCTATTTCTATGGGGGCTTTCTTT.

Many counts were recorded for this clonotype. The chain has TRBV24-1 and TRBJ2-1, with 10 bases matching TRBD2. Trimming took 1 base from V and 9 from J; bases not matched to a gene: 17. The germline CDR1 and CDR2 sequences are KGHDR and SFDVKD. The CDR3 is 19 amino acids. The CDR3 loop reads CATSDFRGVGLAGEVEQFF. The DNA of the CDR3 is TGTGCCACCAGTGATTTCAGGGGAGTCGGGCTAGCGGGAGAGGTTGAGCAGTTCTTC.

V and J are TRBV28 and TRBJ1-2; TRBD1 matches 11 bases. The CDR3 runs to 15 residues. Germline trimming cut 2 bases from V and 3 bases from J; bases unmatched to any gene: 2. Germline assignment: CDR1 MDHEN and CDR2 SYDVKM. The CDR3, as DNA: TGTGCCAGCAGTTTAGAGGACAGGGGGCACTATGGCTACACCTTC. It translates to CASSLEDRGHYGYTF.

V usage is TRBV13 and J usage is TRBJ2-4, with D possibly being TRBD2 (6 bases). Germline CDR1 reads PRHDT; CDR2 reads FYEKMQ (reference sequence). This CDR3 is 16 amino acids long. V gave up 0 bases and J gave up 9 bases, with 18 bases separating them. As DNA, the CDR3 is TGTGCCAGCAGCTTAGGTCCGGAGGAGGGGTCGGCCATTCAGTACTTC. It yields the protein CASSLGPEEGSAIQYF.

V and J are TRBV6-2 or TRBV6-3 and TRBJ2-1; possibly TRBD2 for D (6 bases). Germline CDR1 MNHEY, CDR2 SVGEGT. The ends were cut back, 7 bases at V and 2 bases at J, with 12 bases in the middle. This CDR3 is built from 14 residues. The CDR3 protein is CASTPSVAYNEQFF. The DNA for the CDR3 is TGTGCCAGCACCCCTAGCGTAGCCTACAATGAGCAGTTCTTC.

The chain links TRBV12-3 or TRBV12-4 to TRBJ2-7; a possible D gene is TRBD1 (5 bases). The CDR3 extends over 15 amino acids. Trimming left V 10 bases short and J 5 bases short, with 24 bases between. CDR3 residues: CATSQFRAQVHEQYF. The CDR3 DNA reads TGTGCCACCTCGCAGTTCAGGGCACAGGTGCACGAGCAGTACTTC.

Many counts were recorded for this clonotype. The chain couples TRBV12-3 or TRBV12-4 to TRBJ2-1, with D possibly TRBD2 on 6 matching bases. Between the trimmed V and J ends, which lost 4 bases and 7 bases, there was a span of 20 bases. The CDR3 runs to 16 residues. DNA for the CDR3: TGTGCCAGCAGTTCCCTGACCGGCGGGGTCGGAAATGAGCAGTTCTTC. It specifies CASSSLTGGVGNEQFF.

Ten or more counts support this clonotype. The chain uses TRBV4-3 and TRBJ2-2; 8 positions agree with TRBD2. Unmatched junction bases numbered 15, after V lost 0 bases and J lost 6 bases. The CDR3 spans 19 residues. The germline CDR1 and CDR2 sequences are LGHNA and YSLEER. CDR3 bases: TGCGCCAGCAGCCAAGAGGAGGGCGCGGGAGGCGGTCCCCCCGGGGAGCTGTTTTTT. Amino acids: CASSQEEGAGGGPPGELFF.